This TCR beta chain is drawn from a study of response to subunit inactivated influenza vaccine. On this clonotype: The antigen remains undetermined.

With V trimmed by 6 bases and J by 8 bases, 10 bases remained unmatched. The CDR3 is made up of 15 amino acids. Germline V lookup: CDR1 SGHNT, CDR2 YYREEE (reference sequence). TCRdb analysed the RT-PCR reads with MiXCR anew, one entry per CDR3 protein. The table records around 650,000 distinct CDR3 sequences, about 15% of them present only once. General study findings and limits: Every seasonal influenza vaccination brings in few new T cells, the authors suggested.

The chain couples TRBV5-4 to TRBJ2-1; 11 nucleotides agree with TRBD2. The sequence was collected from a man aged 45 to 65 who received an inactivated influenza vaccine. The material sequenced was PBMCs from blood, taken roughly 13 days after vaccination. CDR3 loop: CASTRGLAGGDEQFF. In nucleotides, the CDR3 is TGTGCCAGCACCAGAGGGCTAGCGGGAGGCGATGAGCAGTTCTTC.